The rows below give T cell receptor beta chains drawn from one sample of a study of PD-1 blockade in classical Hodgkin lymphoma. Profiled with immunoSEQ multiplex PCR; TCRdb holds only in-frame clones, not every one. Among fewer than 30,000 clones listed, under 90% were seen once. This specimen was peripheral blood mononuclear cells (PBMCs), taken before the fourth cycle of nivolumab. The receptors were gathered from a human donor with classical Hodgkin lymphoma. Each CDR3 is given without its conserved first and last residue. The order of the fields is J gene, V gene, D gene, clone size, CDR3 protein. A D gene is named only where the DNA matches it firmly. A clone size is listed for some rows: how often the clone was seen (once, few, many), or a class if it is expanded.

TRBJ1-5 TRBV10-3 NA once AISESRGGRDLYQPQH
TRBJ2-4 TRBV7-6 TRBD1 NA ASSLGPGQGEGTKNIQY
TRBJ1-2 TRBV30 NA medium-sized AWSATTAGGYGYT
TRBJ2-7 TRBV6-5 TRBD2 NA ASSYSVAGSYEQY
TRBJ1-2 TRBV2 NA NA ASSERGGIGGYT
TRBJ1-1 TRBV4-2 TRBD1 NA ASSQSTGDTEAF
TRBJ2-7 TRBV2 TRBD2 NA ASRGTSGTYEQY
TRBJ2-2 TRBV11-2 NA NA ASSLDGGGTGELF
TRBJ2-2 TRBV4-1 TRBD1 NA ASSRSPGQGELF
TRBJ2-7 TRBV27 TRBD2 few ASSSPSSGRTYEQY
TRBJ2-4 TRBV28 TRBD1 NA ASIPRGTALAKNIQY
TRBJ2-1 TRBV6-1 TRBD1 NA AIDRGYHNEQF
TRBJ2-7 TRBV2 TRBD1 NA ASTQGTGAEQY
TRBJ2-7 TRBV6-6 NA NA ASSLTVSYEQY
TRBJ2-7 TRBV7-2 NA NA ASSVGLSISYEQY
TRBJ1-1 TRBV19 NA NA ASSIGVNTEAF
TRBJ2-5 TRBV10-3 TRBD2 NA AISESGLARGLYQETQY
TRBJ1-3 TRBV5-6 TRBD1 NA ASSFSGGAVGNTIY
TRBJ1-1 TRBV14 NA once ASSQDVRRNTEAF
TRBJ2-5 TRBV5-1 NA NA ASSLAGIPQETQY
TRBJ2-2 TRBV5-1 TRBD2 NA ASSSGLAHTGELF
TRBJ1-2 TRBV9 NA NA ASSGLGEYGYT
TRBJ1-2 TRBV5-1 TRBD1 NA ASSGRDRGTGGYT
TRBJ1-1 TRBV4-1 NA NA ASSQGKTGVYTEAF
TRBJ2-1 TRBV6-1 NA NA ASRDSRNEQF
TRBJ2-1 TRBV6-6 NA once ASLDSGERDEQF
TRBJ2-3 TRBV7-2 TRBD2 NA ASSLRLAGRTDTQY
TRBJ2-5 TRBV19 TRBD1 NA ASSFRGTGTQY
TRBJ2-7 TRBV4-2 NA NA ASSQGDSFEQY